This T cell receptor beta chain derives from a study of T-cell reconstitution after alpha-beta-depleted transplantation in children. Germline loops: CDR1 SEHNR, CDR2 FQNEAQ (reference sequence). J lost 7 bases, V lost 3 bases, and 5 bases had no gene match. The CDR3 has 13 residues. The TCRbeta library was prepared with unique molecular identifiers. Each CDR3 protein is one row after TCRdb ran MiXCR on the PCR reads. Altogether around 370,000 distinct CDR3 sequences are present, under 20% being singletons, with the ten largest covering around 43%. This specimen consisted of PBMCs, mostly from graft donor cells, obtained 360 days after TCRalphabeta/CD19-depleted stem cell transplant. This rearrangement joins TRBV7-9 to TRBJ2-7, with 8 nucleotides matching TRBD2. The clonotype comes from a male patient between 2 and 10 years old who had a stem cell transplant for acute lymphoblastic leukemia, so the T cells may come from the graft donor. The CDR3 DNA is TGTGCCAGCAGCTTTACTAGCGGCGGGGAGCAGTACTTC. This codes for CASSFTSGGEQYF. Together with reference TRBV7-9 and TRBJ2-7, the CDR3 gives the full variable domain: DTGVSQNPRHKITKRGQNVTFRCDPISEHNRLYWYRQTLGQGPEFLTYFQNEAQLEKSRLLSDRFSAERPKGSFSTLEIQRTEQGDSAMYLCASSFTSGGEQYFGPGTRLTVT.